Listed below are T cell receptor beta chains from one sample, sequenced in a study of cytomegalovirus exposure and HLA in healthy donors. This table comes from immunoSEQ multiplex PCR, and its TCRdb copy is limited to in-frame clones, with some not included. This sample yields about 110,000 clones, of which about 90% are seen a single time; roughly 2.1% belongs to the top ten. Specimen: PBMCs. These receptors were taken from a woman aged 18-30 years in good health and CMV-seronegative. Each CDR3 is given with its conserved first and last residue. The order of the fields is clone size, J gene, V gene, D gene, CDR3 protein, CDR3 DNA. D genes are given only for firm matches. Clone size, where shown, is once, few, many, or a class for clones that have expanded.

>once|TRBJ2-7|TRBV7-9|.
CASSLERGRRGSSYEQYF
TGTGCCAGCAGCTTAGAGAGGGGGCGGCGGGGAAGCTCCTACGAGCAGTACTTC
>.|TRBJ2-1|TRBV9|TRBD2
CASSPRLAAYNEQFF
TGTGCCAGCAGCCCGCGACTAGCGGCCTACAATGAGCAGTTCTTC
>.|TRBJ2-5|TRBV11-2|TRBD1
CASSATGGWETQYF
TGTGCCAGCAGCGCGACAGGGGGCTGGGAGACCCAGTACTTC
>.|TRBJ1-5|TRBV28|TRBD1
CASRKRTGSQPQHF
TGTGCCAGCAGAAAAAGGACAGGGAGTCAGCCCCAGCATTTT
>.|TRBJ2-1|TRBV6-5|TRBD1
CASSRQGPYNEQFF
TGTGCCAGCAGTCGACAGGGACCCTACAATGAGCAGTTCTTC
>.|TRBJ2-5|TRBV4-3|TRBD2
CASSQDWVTSGSRETQYF
TGCGCCAGCAGCCAAGATTGGGTTACTAGCGGCTCGAGGGAGACCCAGTACTTC
>.|TRBJ2-2|TRBV2|.
CASSTGRTGELFF
TGTGCCAGCAGTACAGGGCGCACCGGGGAGCTGTTTTTT
>.|TRBJ2-5|TRBV5-1|TRBD2
CASSWSSGSYQETQYF
TGCGCCAGCAGCTGGTCTAGCGGGAGTTACCAAGAGACCCAGTACTTC
>.|TRBJ2-5|TRBV7-9|TRBD1
CASSRDSRKETQYF
TGTGCCAGCAGCCGGGACAGCAGGAAAGAGACCCAGTACTTC
>once|TRBJ2-7|TRBV7-2|.
CASSLELGPGQYF
TGTGCCAGCAGCTTAGAACTAGGGCCAGGGCAGTACTTC
>.|TRBJ2-4|TRBV4-2|.
CASSPETAAKNIQYF
TGTGCCAGCAGCCCGGAGACAGCAGCCAAAAACATTCAGTACTTC
>.|TRBJ2-2|TRBV4-3|.
CASSQDFVSVGELFF
TGCGCCAGCAGCCAAGATTTTGTTAGCGTCGGGGAGCTGTTTTTT
>.|TRBJ2-7|TRBV4-3|.
CASSPGQSSYEQYF
TGCGCCAGCAGCCCCGGACAGAGCTCCTACGAGCAGTACTTC
>.|TRBJ2-1|TRBV7-3|TRBD2
CASSISGVGYNEQFF
TGTGCCAGCAGCATTAGCGGGGTTGGCTACAATGAGCAGTTCTTC
>few|TRBJ2-3|TRBV5-4|.
CASSLDGTAADTQYF
TGTGCCAGCAGCTTGGATGGGACTGCGGCAGATACGCAGTATTTT
>.|TRBJ2-1|TRBV25-1|TRBD2
CASRGRVAGGYNEQFF
TGTGCCAGCAGGGGCCGGGTAGCGGGGGGCTACAATGAGCAGTTCTTC
>.|TRBJ2-7|TRBV5-1|TRBD1
CASSLVVGQGSYEQYF
TGCGCCAGCAGCTTGGTTGTGGGACAGGGGAGCTACGAGCAGTACTTC
>few|TRBJ1-6|TRBV27|TRBD1
CASSSRDRGSPLHF
TGTGCCAGCAGCTCTAGGGACAGGGGTTCACCCCTCCACTTT
>once|TRBJ2-1|TRBV2|TRBD2
CASSELAGFDEQFF
TGTGCCAGCAGTGAACTAGCGGGGTTCGATGAGCAGTTCTTC
>.|TRBJ1-1|TRBV11-2|.
CASSLGRGNTEAFF
TGTGCCAGCAGCTTAGGGCGGGGGAACACTGAAGCTTTCTTT
>.|TRBJ2-3|TRBV9|.
CASSGGGPDGTDTQYF
TGTGCCAGCAGCGGGGGGGGGCCGGACGGCACAGATACGCAGTATTTT
>.|TRBJ1-1|TRBV28|.
CASSFAGDPEAFF
TGTGCCAGCAGTTTTGCGGGGGACCCTGAAGCTTTCTTT
>.|TRBJ1-1|TRBV7-6|.
CASSLLPGEGAFF
TGTGCCAGCAGCTTATTGCCGGGGGAAGGCGCTTTCTTT
>few|TRBJ1-4|TRBV30|TRBD1
CAWSATLGQGGEKLFF
TGTGCCTGGAGCGCTACTCTCGGACAGGGAGGTGAAAAACTGTTTTTT
>.|TRBJ2-1|TRBV11-2|TRBD1
CASSDTTGTGRNEQFF
TGTGCCAGCAGCGATACCACCGGGACAGGACGGAATGAGCAGTTCTTC
>.|TRBJ1-2|TRBV28|TRBD1
CASSPDRGFYGYTF
TGTGCCAGCAGTCCGGACAGGGGTTTCTATGGCTACACCTTC
>.|TRBJ2-7|TRBV4-3|TRBD2
CASSRPTSGTDYEQYF
TGCGCCAGCAGCCGCCCAACTAGCGGGACCGACTACGAGCAGTACTTC
>once|TRBJ2-1|TRBV5-6|.
CASSFYRETSYNEQFF
TGTGCCAGCAGCTTTTACAGGGAAACCTCCTACAATGAGCAGTTCTTC
>.|TRBJ2-7|TRBV5-4|TRBD1
CASSLLVGQGVDEQYF
TGTGCCAGCAGCTTGTTGGTAGGACAGGGAGTCGACGAGCAGTACTTC
>.|TRBJ2-1|TRBV1|.
CTSSHPMRLAGSFYNEQFF
TGCACCAGCAGCCATCCCATGAGACTAGCGGGAAGTTTCTACAATGAGCAGTTCTTC
>.|TRBJ1-1|TRBV6-1|TRBD1
CASSERGQNTEAFF
TGTGCCAGCAGTGAGAGGGGGCAGAACACTGAAGCTTTCTTT
>.|TRBJ1-1|TRBV9|.
CASTTQQVDRGAFF
TGTGCCAGCACGACACAACAGGTCGACCGTGGGGCTTTCTTT
>few|TRBJ2-7|TRBV9|.
CASSVLVRGREILYEQYF
TGTGCCAGCAGCGTATTGGTCAGGGGGCGGGAGATCCTCTACGAGCAGTACTTC
>.|TRBJ2-5|TRBV14|.
CASSQVTHQETQYF
TGTGCCAGCAGCCAAGTTACACACCAAGAGACCCAGTACTTC
>.|TRBJ1-4|TRBV16|.
CASGIRGEKLFF
TGTGCCAGCGGGATCCGGGGTGAAAAACTGTTTTTT
>.|TRBJ1-2|TRBV4-3|TRBD1
CASSQGRGLYGYTF
TGCGCCAGCAGCCAGGGCAGGGGGCTCTATGGCTACACCTTC
>.|TRBJ2-1|TRBV10-3|TRBD2
CAISEWASGGGNEQFF
TGTGCCATCAGTGAGTGGGCTAGCGGGGGGGGCAATGAGCAGTTCTTC
>.|TRBJ2-3|TRBV7-2|TRBD1
CASSLDRGTDTQYF
TGTGCCAGCAGCCTGGACAGGGGAACAGATACGCAGTATTTT
>.|TRBJ2-3|TRBV6-1|TRBD2
CASSEALLAGFTDTQYF
TGTGCCAGCAGTGAAGCCCTACTAGCGGGGTTCACAGATACGCAGTATTTT
>once|TRBJ2-3|TRBV5-8|TRBD1
CASGRRDRALDTQYF
TGTGCCAGCGGCCGGAGGGACAGGGCCCTAGATACGCAGTATTTT
>few|TRBJ1-6|TRBV4-1|.
CASSHPQAGESPLHF
TGCGCCAGCAGCCATCCCCAGGCGGGAGAGTCACCCCTCCACTTT
>.|TRBJ2-5|TRBV5-4|TRBD2
CASSHPTSGKETQYF
TGTGCCAGCAGCCATCCGACTAGCGGGAAAGAGACCCAGTACTTC
>.|TRBJ1-5|TRBV27|TRBD1
CASSSGGQPQHF
TGTGCCAGCAGTTCAGGGGGGCAGCCCCAGCATTTT
>.|TRBJ2-7|TRBV7-9|.
CASSYVIQGFYEQYF
TGTGCCAGCAGCTATGTAATACAGGGTTTCTACGAGCAGTACTTC
>.|TRBJ1-5|TRBV4-1|.
CASSQTGLNQPQHF
TGCGCCAGCAGCCAAACAGGCCTCAATCAGCCCCAGCATTTT
>.|TRBJ2-7|TRBV9|TRBD1
CASSDGTGLLSYEQYF
TGTGCCAGCAGCGATGGGACAGGACTCCTATCCTACGAGCAGTACTTC
>.|TRBJ2-7|TRBV7-8|.
CASSLARGGQFYEQYF
TGTGCCAGCAGCTTAGCGAGGGGGGGCCAATTCTACGAGCAGTACTTC
>once|TRBJ2-2|TRBV12-1|.
CASTFSAGGNTGELFF
TGTGCCAGCACCTTCTCAGCGGGAGGTAACACCGGGGAGCTGTTTTTT
>.|TRBJ2-7|TRBV11-3|.
CASSASFSYEQYF
TGTGCCAGCAGCGCTAGCTTTTCCTACGAGCAGTACTTC
>.|TRBJ1-4|TRBV28|TRBD1
CASTLNRGRSGEKLFF
TGTGCCAGCACATTGAACAGGGGGCGTTCTGGTGAAAAACTGTTTTTT
>few|TRBJ2-7|TRBV5-5|TRBD2
CASSLAGVYEQYF
TGTGCCAGCAGCTTAGCGGGAGTCTACGAGCAGTACTTC
>.|TRBJ2-4|TRBV13|TRBD2
CASSLGIGGSENIQYF
TGTGCCAGCAGCTTAGGTATAGGCGGGAGTGAAAACATTCAGTACTTC
>.|TRBJ2-2|TRBV11-2|.
CASSGQMNTGELFF
TGTGCCAGCAGCGGACAGATGAACACCGGGGAGCTGTTTTTT
>.|TRBJ1-2|TRBV5-1|.
CASSQQGSNGYTF
TGCGCCAGCAGCCAACAGGGCAGTAATGGCTACACCTTC
>few|TRBJ2-3|TRBV4-2|.
CASSQDGGGGADTQYF
TGTGCCAGCAGCCAAGATGGAGGGGGGGGCGCAGATACGCAGTATTTT
>.|TRBJ2-2|TRBV18|TRBD2
CASSPKRAGAGELFF
TGTGCCAGCTCACCAAAGAGAGCGGGGGCCGGGGAGCTGTTTTTT
>.|TRBJ1-3|TRBV6-6|TRBD1
CASRGQGGGNTIYF
TGTGCCAGCAGGGGACAGGGGGGAGGAAACACCATATATTTT